The clone carrying this TCR beta chain was counted once. Looked up from germline, CDR1 is SGHRS and CDR2 is YFSETQ. This CDR3 spans 15 amino acids. Trimming took 4 bases from V and 7 from J, leaving 15 bases between them. The sample belongs to a study of control samples from healthy donors and cancer patients. TCRdb's copy holds only in-frame clones and misses some; the assay was immunoSEQ multiplex PCR. The repertoire includes approximately 85,000 clones, roughly nine tenths of them detected once, and about 7.6% sits in the top ten. The sequence derives from a woman aged 55-70 years in good health. Sequenced: blood. The chain joins TRBV5-1 to TRBJ1-6; possibly TRBD1 for D (6 bases). The CDR3 DNA follows: TGCGCCAGCAGCATTCCCAGGGGTGAAAATTCACCCCTCCACTTT. Encoded protein: CASSIPRGENSPLHF.